The 24 T cell receptor beta chains presented below share a single source sample, sequenced in a study of PD-L1 blockade in urothelial cancer. The time point: peripheral blood 6 weeks after treatment start. Produced via immunoSEQ multiplex PCR; TCRdb's table is partial and in-frame only. The sample shows 100,000 to 150,000 clones, about 84% of them seen only once. The sample consisted of PBMCs, taken around atezolizumab (anti-PD-L1) treatment. The receptors derive from a man aged 45-65 years with urothelial cancer.

The CDR3 DNA follows: TGTGCCACCAGCCTTAACACAGATACGCAGTATTTT. Its protein product is CATSLNTDTQYF. V is TRBV15 and J is TRBJ2-3; D gene unclear. Trimming took off 5 bases at V and 2 bases at J, with 5 bases between the two ends. This CDR3 region has 12 residues. The V gene's germline CDR1 is LNHNV and CDR2 YYDKDF (reference sequence).

This clone has more than one count but fewer than ten. This chain connects TRBV28 to TRBJ2-7; TRBD1 might be the D (6 bases). V was clipped by 6 bases and J by 0 bases, with 12 bases between them. Germline V gene lookup returns CDR1 MDHEN and CDR2 SYDVKM. The CDR3 extends over 14 amino acids. CDR3 protein: CASRGHSSSYEQYF. CDR3 DNA sequence: TGTGCCAGCAGGGGACATTCGAGCTCCTACGAGCAGTACTTC.

J is TRBJ2-1 and V is TRBV18; 7 bases align to TRBD2. Germline V lookup: CDR1 KGHSH, CDR2 LQKENI. The J segment lost 3 bases and the V segment lost 2 bases, leaving 7 bases of the junction unmatched. The CDR3 has 16 amino acids. CDR3 loop: CASSPEYLADYNEQFF. DNA of the CDR3: TGTGCCAGCTCACCAGAGTACCTAGCGGACTACAATGAGCAGTTCTTC.

The chain is built from TRBV5-6 and TRBJ1-5; 7 nucleotides line up with TRBD1. Germline trimming cut 4 bases from V and 6 bases from J; bases unmatched to any gene: 10. This CDR3 has 15 amino acids. The germline V gene encodes CDR1 SGHDT and CDR2 YYEEEE. The CDR3 here is CASSPQDRVIQPQHF. DNA of the CDR3: TGTGCCAGCAGCCCCCAAGACAGGGTCATTCAGCCCCAGCATTTT.

CDR3 in DNA: TGTGCCAGCAGTTTCCGAGACTTAACCGTCTATGGCTACACCTTC. Amino acid sequence: CASSFRDLTVYGYTF. The chain recombines TRBV28 with TRBJ1-2, with D unclear. V lost 3 bases to trimming and J lost 4 bases, with 15 bases between them. CDR3 size: 15 residues. CDR1 MDHEN and CDR2 SYDVKM come from the germline V gene.

This sequence joins TRBV29-1 and TRBJ1-1; D gene uncertain. The CDR3 is 13 amino acids. Trimming took 7 bases from V and 0 from J, leaving 12 bases between them. Germline V gives CDR1 SQVTM, CDR2 ANQGSEA. This chain's CDR3 is CSGSSVLNTEAFF. CDR3 in DNA: TGCAGCGGCAGTTCCGTCCTGAACACTGAAGCTTTCTTT.

In DNA, the CDR3 is TGTGCCAGCTCACCGGTCAGCGGCGGAGGCTCTCCTTTGCTGAGCGGGCAGTACTTC. Amino acids: CASSPVSGGGSPLLSGQYF. This chain uses TRBV18 with TRBJ2-7; tentative D call: TRBD2 (5 bases). V dropped 3 bases and J dropped 9 bases, with 33 bases sitting between them. Germline CDR1 is KGHSH and CDR2 is LQKENI. This CDR3 contains 19 residues.

This clone was recorded only once. The chain uses TRBV7-2 and TRBJ2-7, with 9 nucleotides matching TRBD2. After removal of 3 bases from V and 1 base from J, the junction contained 4 bases not matched to a gene. The CDR3 length is 15 residues. The germline CDR1 and CDR2 sequences are SGHTA and FQGNSA. CDR3 region: CASSLSTSGSYEQYF. CDR3 nucleotide sequence: TGTGCCAGCAGCTTGTCGACTAGCGGTTCCTACGAGCAGTACTTC.

This sequence joins TRBV7-8 and TRBJ1-3; D is uncertain. V shed 2 bases and J shed 7 bases, with 6 bases lying between them. The CDR3 is 12 amino acids. Germline CDR1 and CDR2: SGHVS and FQNEAQ. CDR3 nucleotide sequence: TGTGCCAGCAGCTTATTTAGTAACACCATATATTTT. This codes for CASSLFSNTIYF. Combining the CDR3 with reference TRBV7-8 and TRBJ1-3 gives the whole variable domain GAGVSQSPRYKVAKRGQDVALRCDPISGHVSLFWYQQALGQGPEFLTYFQNEAQLDKSGLPSDRFFAERPEGSVSTLKIQRTQQEDSAVYLCASSLFSNTIYFGEGSWLTVV.

This clone was picked up a small number of times. This chain joins TRBV2 and TRBJ1-1, with D possibly being TRBD1 (6 bases). V lost 5 bases, J lost 3 bases, and 13 bases lay in between. This CDR3 has 14 amino acids. Germline lookup yields CDR1 SNHLY and CDR2 FYNNEI. In DNA, the CDR3 is TGTGCCAGCAGTACGTTTTCAGGGGACACTGAAGCTTTCTTT. It yields the protein CASSTFSGDTEAFF.

The chain employs TRBV9 and TRBJ1-3, with a weak D call TRBD1 (5 bases). V was clipped by 0 bases and J by 0 bases, with 10 bases between them. The CDR3 totals 16 residues. Germline loops: CDR1 SGDLS, CDR2 YYNGEE. The CDR3 is CASSVDQGFSGNTIYF. The CDR3 DNA sequence: TGTGCCAGCAGCGTAGATCAGGGTTTCTCTGGAAACACCATATATTTT.

The chain couples TRBV19 to TRBJ2-2, with 7 bases identical to TRBD1. The CDR3 is made up of 15 amino acids. Per germline, CDR1 LNHDA and CDR2 SQIVND (reference sequence). Trimming removed 6 bases from V and 4 bases from J; junction bases left unmatched: 8. Written as DNA, the CDR3 is TGTGCCAGTAGCTCCGACAGGGTACCCACCGGGGAGCTGTTTTTT. It is translated as CASSSDRVPTGELFF.

V and J are TRBV5-4 and TRBJ1-2; tentative D call: TRBD1 (5 bases). Germline values: CDR1 SGHNT, CDR2 YYREEE (reference sequence). V dropped 4 bases and J dropped 5 bases, with 12 bases sitting between them. The length of the CDR3 is 13 residues. CDR3 region: CASSPQGVYGYTF. The CDR3 DNA reads TGTGCCAGCAGCCCTCAAGGGGTTTATGGCTACACCTTC.

The chain combines TRBV19 with TRBJ2-5; 10 positions match TRBD2. This CDR3 has 17 residues. From germline, CDR1 is LNHDA and CDR2 SQIVND (reference sequence). The trim removed 4 bases at V and 5 bases at J, leaving 13 bases unmatched. The CDR3 loop reads CASSTLPQREGRETQYF. CDR3 sequence (DNA): TGTGCCAGTAGTACCCTCCCCCAGCGGGAGGGACGTGAGACCCAGTACTTC.

The chain joins TRBV4-1 to TRBJ2-7, with 10 bases fitting TRBD2. The CDR3 length is 15 residues. The germline gives CDR1 MGHRA, CDR2 YSYEKL. V was clipped by 1 base and J by 9 bases; unmatched bases: 9. The CDR3 here is CASSQGGLAEDVQYF. The CDR3 DNA follows: TGCGCCAGCAGCCAAGGCGGACTAGCGGAAGATGTGCAGTACTTC.

In DNA, the CDR3 is TGTGCCAGGAGGACTAGCGGGAGCTCAGATACGCAGTATTTT. Its protein is CARRTSGSSDTQYF. The chain combines TRBV27 with TRBJ2-3; 13 bases are shared with TRBD2. From germline, CDR1 is MNHEY and CDR2 SMNVEV (reference sequence). The ends lost 9 bases at V and 4 bases at J; junction bases unmatched: 4. This CDR3 contains 14 residues.

V and J are TRBV4-1 and TRBJ2-7; TRBD2 aligns across 8 bases. With 6 bases clipped from V and 3 bases from J, the junction kept 7 bases outside the gene matches. The CDR3 spans 14 residues. The germline CDR1 and CDR2 sequences are MGHRA and YSYEKL. The CDR3 loop is CASSYSGANYEQYF. Written as DNA, the CDR3 is TGCGCCAGCAGTTATAGCGGGGCCAACTACGAGCAGTACTTC.

V usage is TRBV28 and J usage is TRBJ1-5; unclear D gene. The V gene lost 1 base and the J gene lost 4 bases, with 8 bases spanning the gap. Per the germline V gene, CDR1 is MDHEN and CDR2 is SYDVKM. This CDR3 region has 14 residues. CDR3 DNA: TGTGCCAGCAGTTTATTTGGCAGGAATCAGCCCCAGCATTTT. Its translation is CASSLFGRNQPQHF.

This clone was counted a few times. The CDR3 DNA is TGTGCCAGCAGCCAACTAGCGGGAGGATTAACCTACGAGCAGTACTTC. Translated: CASSQLAGGLTYEQYF. The chain couples TRBV4-2 to TRBJ2-7; 11 nucleotides match TRBD2. Per the germline V gene, CDR1 is LGHNA and CDR2 is YNFKEQ. V lost 2 bases, J lost 2 bases, and 5 bases stayed unmatched. The CDR3 is made up of 16 amino acids.

The rearrangement joins TRBV30 to TRBJ2-7, with 12 bases identical to TRBD2. Germline assignment: CDR1 GTSNPN and CDR2 SVGIG (reference sequence). The CDR3 length is 15 residues. The V and J ends lost 2 bases and 5 bases, in that order; junction bases with no gene match: 7. The CDR3 spells CAWSQKTSGRNEQYF. The CDR3 region has the DNA TGTGCCTGGAGTCAAAAGACTAGCGGGAGAAACGAGCAGTACTTC.

J is TRBJ2-7 and V is TRBV5-1; 14 bases align to TRBD2. Germline V gene data show CDR1 as SGHRS and CDR2 as YFSETQ. Trimming cost V 0 bases and J 3 bases; bases outside gene matches: 2. The CDR3 spans 16 residues. CDR3 sequence reads: CASSLETSGRGYEQYF. The CDR3 DNA follows: TGCGCCAGCAGCTTGGAGACTAGCGGGAGGGGCTACGAGCAGTACTTC.

This chain joins TRBV10-2 and TRBJ2-1; the match to TRBD2 covers 10 bases. Germline V gene lookup returns CDR1 WSHSY and CDR2 SAAADI. The junction had 10 bases not matched to a gene; V was cut back by 8 bases and J by 9 bases. CDR3 size: 14 residues. Here the CDR3 DNA reads TGCGCCAGCCAGCGGGAGGGCCTATATGGTGAGCAGTTCTTC. Its protein product is CASQREGLYGEQFF.

The V and J genes are TRBV9 and TRBJ1-6; a weak D match, TRBD1 (5 bases). Trimming removed 3 bases from V and 14 bases from J, with 18 bases in between. This CDR3 is built from 14 residues. CDR1 is SGDLS and CDR2 is YYNGEE in the germline V gene. DNA for the CDR3: TGTGCCAGCAGCGAGGGGCCGTCTCCAAGGACCCTCCACTTT. Protein product: CASSEGPSPRTLHF.

V and J are TRBV27 and TRBJ2-4; the D gene is possibly TRBD1 (6 bases). CDR1 MNHEY and CDR2 SMNVEV come from the germline V gene (reference sequence). The ends were cut back, 6 bases at V and 2 bases at J, with 14 bases in the middle. The CDR3 extends over 15 amino acids. CDR3 nucleotide sequence: TGTGCCAGCAGCTTAGAGCAGGGGACCAAAAACATTCAGTACTTC. It translates to CASSLEQGTKNIQYF.